This T cell receptor beta chain was documented in a study of blood T cells in healthy people across ages. Whole-study results and caveats: Lack of knowledge of donor CMV status possibly confounded expanded clonotype changes. Researchers deemed the diversity estimates from one million T cells underestimates.

Alongside a J-beta primer mix, a sample-barcoded 5' primer served in a second PCR lasting roughly 7 to 11 cycles. TCRdb passed the 5' RACE reads through MiXCR, listing each CDR3 protein once. Of 550,000 to 600,000 distinct CDR3 sequences detected, around half appear once; the ten largest clones hold about 26%. V was cut by 6 bases and J by 1 base, with 16 bases left in between. The V gene's germline CDR1 is DFQATT and CDR2 SNEGSKA (reference sequence). The CDR3 covers 14 residues. The sample holds a few counts of this clonotype. Its specificity is unknown. Sequencing was carried out using blood. The TCR sequence derives from a man aged 80 or over in good health. The chain uses TRBV20-1 and TRBJ2-7, with D possibly being TRBD2 (5 bases). CDR3 loop: CSATSGPNSYEQYF. The CDR3 nucleotides are TGCAGTGCAACAAGCGGCCCAAATTCCTACGAGCAGTACTTC.